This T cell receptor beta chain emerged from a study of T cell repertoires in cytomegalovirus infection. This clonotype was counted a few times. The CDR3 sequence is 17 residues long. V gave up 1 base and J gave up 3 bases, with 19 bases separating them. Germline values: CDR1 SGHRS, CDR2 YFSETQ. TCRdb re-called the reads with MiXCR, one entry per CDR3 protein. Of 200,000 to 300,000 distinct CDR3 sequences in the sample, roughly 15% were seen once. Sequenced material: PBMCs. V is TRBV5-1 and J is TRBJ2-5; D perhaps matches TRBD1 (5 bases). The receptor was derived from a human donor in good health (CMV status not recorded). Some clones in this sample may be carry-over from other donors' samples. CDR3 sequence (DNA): TGCGCCAGCAGCTTGATTCAGACAGTTTATGGCGAAGAGACCCAGTACTTC. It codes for CASSLIQTVYGEETQYF.